The 18 T cell receptor beta chains below were found in one sample sequenced in a study of blood T cell repertoires in COVID-19. Assay used: immunoSEQ multiplex PCR; TCRdb lists only in-frame clones, some missing. The table includes about 360,000 clones, around 88% detected once. Sequencing input: peripheral blood. The receptors were sampled from a woman aged 60 to 75 with COVID-19, enrolled during active disease.

The rearrangement links TRBV7-7 to TRBJ2-1, with 12 positions matching TRBD2. J gave up 8 bases and V 5 bases, and 7 bases lay outside the gene matches. This CDR3 is built from 15 residues. Germline V gives CDR1 SSHAT, CDR2 FNYEAQ (reference sequence). CDR3 in DNA: TGTGCCAGCAGCACACTAGCGGGGGGCAGATATGAGCAGTTCTTC. It yields the protein CASSTLAGGRYEQFF.

This clone showed up just once. The chain combines TRBV5-1 with TRBJ2-3; tentative D call: TRBD1 (6 bases). The CDR3 length is 15 residues. V lost 2 bases to trimming and J lost 1 base, with 11 bases between them. Germline CDR1 reads SGHRS; CDR2 reads YFSETQ. The CDR3 coding sequence is TGCGCCAGCAGCTTAGGTGGGGGCCGCACAGATACGCAGTATTTT. It encodes CASSLGGGRTDTQYF.

The rearrangement joins TRBV29-1 to TRBJ2-2; perhaps TRBD1 as D (6 bases). Germline CDR1 SQVTM, CDR2 ANQGSEA. V lost 5 bases, J lost 1 base, and 14 bases lay in between. CDR3 size: 15 residues. This CDR3 reads CSVTKEGGNTGELFF. The CDR3 DNA is TGCAGCGTTACGAAGGAAGGGGGGAACACCGGGGAGCTGTTTTTT.

J is TRBJ2-3 and V is TRBV4-1, with 7 bases fitting TRBD2. Germline V gene data show CDR1 as MGHRA and CDR2 as YSYEKL. The length of the CDR3 is 17 residues. V lost 0 bases and J lost 4; bases outside the gene matches: 10. The CDR3 region has the DNA TGCGCCAGCAGCCAAGAAAAGCGGGGAAGTGTGGCAGATACGCAGTATTTT. Translating gives CASSQEKRGSVADTQYF.

V usage is TRBV7-6 and J usage is TRBJ1-4; TRBD1 aligns across 8 bases. Germline V gives CDR1 SGHVS, CDR2 FNYEAQ. CDR3 size: 15 residues. With 5 bases clipped from V and 6 bases from J, the junction kept 8 bases outside the gene matches. The CDR3 DNA is TGTGCCAGCAGCCCCGACAGGGGTAACTATGAAAAACTGTTTTTT. Amino acid sequence: CASSPDRGNYEKLFF.

This clone was seen a single time. The rearrangement links TRBV18 to TRBJ1-2; the D gene is possibly TRBD1 (5 bases). Germline CDR1 KGHSH, CDR2 LQKENI. The length of the CDR3 is 14 residues. V was shortened by 1 base and J by 6 bases, with 12 bases between the two germline ends. In DNA, the CDR3 is TGTGCCAGCTCACCACTAGCAGGGATGGATGGCTACACCTTC. The encoded protein is CASSPLAGMDGYTF.

The rearrangement joins TRBV29-1 to TRBJ1-1; TRBD1 might be the D (5 bases). CDR3 length equals 15 residues. The V end lost 6 bases, the J end lost 1 base, and 18 bases lay between the germline ends. Germline CDR1 reads SQVTM; CDR2 reads ANQGSEA. In nucleotides, the CDR3 is TGCAGCGTCCCCCCAGTCAGGGCCCCGAACACTGAAGCTTTCTTT. Translated: CSVPPVRAPNTEAFF.

The chain is built from TRBV12-5 and TRBJ1-6; weak D call: TRBD1 (5 bases). Germline CDR1 is LGHNT and CDR2 is FRNRAP. The CDR3 has 16 amino acids. V lost 5 bases and J 9 bases, leaving 20 bases between the germline ends. The CDR3 sequence: CASGPPAGLAGSPLHF. The CDR3 bases are TGTGCTAGTGGTCCGCCGGCGGGACTCGCGGGTTCACCCCTCCACTTT. Using reference TRBV12-5 and TRBJ1-6 for the parts outside the CDR3, the full variable domain is DARVTQTPRHKVTEMGQEVTMRCQPILGHNTVFWYRQTMMQGLELLAYFRNRAPLDDSGMPKDRFSAEMPDATLATLKIQPSEPRDSAVYFCASGPPAGLAGSPLHFGNGTRLTVT.

This clone has just a few counts. The chain combines TRBV30 with TRBJ1-1, with D maybe TRBD1 (5 bases). Trimming took 1 base from V and 4 from J, leaving 22 bases between them. Germline V lookup: CDR1 GTSNPN, CDR2 SVGIG (reference sequence). This CDR3 is built from 17 residues. CDR3 nucleotides: TGTGCCTGGAGTGCACGTCCCGGGGGAGTAGCCGGCACTGAAGCTTTCTTT. Protein product: CAWSARPGGVAGTEAFF. The variable domain in full, completed from reference TRBV30 and TRBJ1-1, reads SQTIHQWPATLVQPVGSPLSLECTVEGTSNPNLYWYRQAAGRGLQLLFYSVGIGQISSEVPQNLSASRPQDRQFILSSKKLLLSDSGFYLCAWSARPGGVAGTEAFFGQGTRLTVV.

The chain carries TRBV15 and TRBJ1-1; possible D gene TRBD1, 5 bases. Germline-derived CDR1 and CDR2 are LNHNV and YYDKDF (reference sequence). The CDR3 is 18 amino acids. V lost 0 bases and J lost 5, with 22 bases in between. Here the CDR3 reads CATSRERAATAGGTEAFF. In DNA, the CDR3 is TGTGCCACCAGCAGAGAACGGGCAGCTACTGCCGGGGGAACTGAAGCTTTCTTT.

The chain carries TRBV7-6 and TRBJ2-1, with a possible D match to TRBD1 (6 bases). The ends were cut back, 5 bases at V and 7 bases at J, with 18 bases in the middle. CDR1 is SGHVS and CDR2 is FNYEAQ in the germline V gene. The CDR3 is 15 residues long. The CDR3 sequence is CASSLLGGWGNEQFF. The CDR3 DNA follows: TGTGCCAGCAGCCTCCTAGGGGGTTGGGGTAATGAGCAGTTCTTC.

This clone came up once. The chain employs TRBV7-3 and TRBJ1-2; D might be TRBD1 (5 bases). The CDR3 sequence is 14 residues long. Trimming removed 8 bases from V and 3 bases from J, with 16 bases in between. Germline V gives CDR1 SGHTA, CDR2 FQGTGA. CDR3 loop: CASSGGSGHYGYTF. The DNA of the CDR3 is TGTGCCAGCTCGGGGGGGTCAGGCCACTATGGCTACACCTTC.

The J gene is TRBJ2-1, the V gene TRBV2; 16 bases are shared with TRBD2. The CDR3 runs to 13 residues. V trimming: 10 bases; J trimming: 14 bases; junction bases outside the gene matches: 8. Germline V lookup: CDR1 SNHLY, CDR2 FYNNEI. The CDR3: CATGTSGGAPKFF. In DNA form, the CDR3 reads TGTGCCACGGGGACTAGCGGGGGGGCACCAAAGTTCTTC. The full variable domain, its missing parts supplied by reference TRBV2 and TRBJ2-1, is EPEVTQTPSHQVTQMGQEVILRCVPISNHLYFYWYRQILGQKVEFLVSFYNNEISEKSEIFDDQFSVERPDGSNFTLKIRSTKLEDSAMYFCATGTSGGAPKFFGPGTRLTVL.

The chain carries TRBV11-1 and TRBJ2-1; 10 bases map to TRBD2. Germline V gene sequence: CDR1 SGHAT, CDR2 FQDESV (reference sequence). V shed 7 bases, J shed 4 bases, and the junction held 7 bases outside the gene matches. The CDR3 is 15 amino acids. DNA for the CDR3: TGTGCCAGCACTCCAGAGACTAGCGGGTACAATGAGCAGTTCTTC. Translation: CASTPETSGYNEQFF.

The chain couples TRBV5-1 to TRBJ2-3; 11 nucleotides agree with TRBD2. V shed 2 bases and J 3 bases; nucleotides not matched to a gene: 5. This CDR3 contains 16 residues. Germline assignment: CDR1 SGHRS and CDR2 YFSETQ. CDR3 DNA sequence: TGCGCCAGCAGCTTCCCTAGCGGGGGGTCTACAGATACGCAGTATTTT. Translating it yields CASSFPSGGSTDTQYF.

The chain combines TRBV6-2 or TRBV6-3 with TRBJ1-3; possibly TRBD1 for D (5 bases). The CDR3 is 16 residues long. The germline V gene has CDR1 MNHEY and CDR2 SVGEGT. V was clipped by 5 bases and J by 4 bases, with 18 bases between them. This CDR3 is CASSHHGRDGGNTIYF. CDR3 sequence (DNA): TGTGCCAGCAGTCATCACGGGCGGGACGGAGGAAACACCATATATTTT.

This clone was seen a single time. The chain recombines TRBV5-1 with TRBJ2-1; TRBD2 matches 11 bases. Germline assignment: CDR1 SGHRS and CDR2 YFSETQ. V gave up 5 bases and J gave up 4 bases; unmatched junction bases: 2. This CDR3 has 14 amino acids. CDR3 nucleotide sequence: TGCGCCAGCAGTCCTAGCGGGGGGTACAATGAGCAGTTCTTC. Amino acids: CASSPSGGYNEQFF.

The chain has TRBV12-3 or TRBV12-4 and TRBJ1-2; D might be TRBD1 (6 bases). V was clipped by 2 bases and J by 4 bases, with 8 bases between them. CDR3 size: 13 residues. The chain's CDR3 is CASSLHRVYGYTF. For the CDR3, the DNA is TGTGCCAGCAGTTTACACAGGGTCTATGGCTACACCTTC.